A selection of T cell receptor beta chains follows, all from one sample in a study of blood T cell repertoires in COVID-19. Measured with immunoSEQ multiplex PCR; TCRdb has only the in-frame clones, and not every one. The profile shows approximately 56,000 clones, roughly nine tenths of them singletons. The material sequenced was peripheral blood. The receptors were gathered from a man aged 80 or over with active or convalescent COVID-19. Each CDR3 is given with its conserved first and last residue. Each record gives: V gene, clone size, J gene, CDR3 protein. Clone size appears in some rows only: once, few, many, or a class for an expanded clone.

TRBV19	-	TRBJ2-1	CASSIPGTSGSYEQFF
TRBV11-2	-	TRBJ2-3	CASSLGVGAGIANTDTQYF
TRBV20-1	-	TRBJ1-4	CSASAGSTNEKLFF
TRBV9	-	TRBJ2-7	CASSKGEDPLQGEQYF
TRBV15	-	TRBJ2-1	CATGREGLPHEQFF
TRBV19	-	TRBJ1-2	CASSISWGPAAGYTF
TRBV30	-	TRBJ2-1	CAWSYGTSAEQFF
TRBV7-9	-	TRBJ1-2	CASSPSRRNYGYTF
TRBV3-1/TRBV3-2	once	TRBJ2-3	CASSPDWADTQYF
TRBV3-1/TRBV3-2	-	TRBJ2-1	CASRGDLAGGPPNEQFF
TRBV7-6	-	TRBJ1-3	CASSLAGSNSGNTIYF
TRBV19	-	TRBJ1-1	CASSQRTGSGTEAFF
TRBV7-2	-	TRBJ2-1	CASSLAIGRQGSNEQFF
TRBV11-2	few	TRBJ1-5	CASSLDPGGNQPQHF
TRBV19	-	TRBJ2-1	CASRTGPLSHNEQFF
TRBV28	-	TRBJ2-1	CASNALVADPSEQFF
TRBV9	-	TRBJ2-1	CASSVGTSGIDEQFF
TRBV4-3	few	TRBJ1-1	CASSQESGINTEAFF
TRBV6-5	-	TRBJ1-2	CASSYEWTGTNGYTF
TRBV30	-	TRBJ2-1	CAWSNGQSVTEQFF
TRBV28	-	TRBJ1-2	CASTLGGTALYGYTF
TRBV6-5	once	TRBJ2-5	CASSTTSVETQYF
TRBV5-1	-	TRBJ1-6	CASSVQGAFSPLHF
TRBV11-3	-	TRBJ2-5	CASSHGQAGETQYF
TRBV10-1	few	TRBJ1-2	CASSDRYGYTF
TRBV4-3	-	TRBJ2-1	CASSRLAGAWDNEQFF
TRBV18	few	TRBJ2-7	CASSGRDTEVEEQYF
TRBV25-1	-	TRBJ2-1	CASSERPATNEQFF
TRBV7-8	-	TRBJ2-2	CASSILSGGGTGELFF
TRBV28	-	TRBJ2-1	CASSLIGLAHNEQFF
TRBV5-8	-	TRBJ1-2	CASRKSGLKSGYTF
TRBV12-3/TRBV12-4	-	TRBJ2-7	CASSLTYEQYF
TRBV7-2	-	TRBJ1-5	CASSFQGTSNQPQHF
TRBV21-1	-	TRBJ1-1	CASSKSDTMNTEAFF
TRBV19	once	TRBJ2-2	CASSTLAGAGELFF
TRBV5-6	-	TRBJ2-3	CASSPSVAGGTDTQYF
TRBV19	-	TRBJ1-4	CASSPDRDREKLFF